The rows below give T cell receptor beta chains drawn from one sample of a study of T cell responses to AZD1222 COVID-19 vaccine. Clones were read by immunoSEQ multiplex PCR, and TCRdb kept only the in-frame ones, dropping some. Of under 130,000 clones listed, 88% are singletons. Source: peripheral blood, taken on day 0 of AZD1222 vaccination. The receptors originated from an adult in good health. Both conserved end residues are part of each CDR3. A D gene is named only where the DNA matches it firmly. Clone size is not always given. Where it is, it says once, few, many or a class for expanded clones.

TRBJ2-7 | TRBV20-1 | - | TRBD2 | CSASLQTTSGVYEQYF | TGCAGTGCTAGTTTGCAAACGACTAGCGGAGTCTACGAGCAGTACTTC
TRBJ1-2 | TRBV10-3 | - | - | CAISESGLSNYGYTF | TGTGCCATCAGTGAGTCGGGTCTATCAAACTATGGCTACACCTTC
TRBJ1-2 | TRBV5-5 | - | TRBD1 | CASSRTGDNYGYTF | TGTGCCAGCAGCCGGACAGGGGATAACTATGGCTACACCTTC
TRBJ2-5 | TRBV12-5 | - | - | CASGLGGPQETQYF | TGTGCTAGTGGTTTGGGGGGGCCCCAAGAGACCCAGTACTTC
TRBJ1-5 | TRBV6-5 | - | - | CASSYSAIQGGQPQHF | TGTGCCAGCAGTTACTCGGCAATTCAAGGGGGTCAGCCCCAGCATTTT
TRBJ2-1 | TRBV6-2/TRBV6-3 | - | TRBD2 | CASSYGTSGWSEQFF | TGTGCCAGCAGTTACGGAACTAGCGGTTGGAGTGAGCAGTTCTTC
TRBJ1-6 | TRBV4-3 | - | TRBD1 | CARSGQGANNSPLHF | TGCGCCCGCAGCGGACAGGGGGCAAATAATTCACCCCTCCACTTT
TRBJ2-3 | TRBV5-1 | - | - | CASSSNSPGTDTQYF | TGCGCCAGCAGCTCGAACAGCCCGGGCACAGATACGCAGTATTTT
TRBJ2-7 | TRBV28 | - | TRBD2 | CASSLREGSGEQYF | TGTGCCAGCAGTTTACGGGAGGGCTCGGGTGAGCAGTACTTC
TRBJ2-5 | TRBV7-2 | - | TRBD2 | CASSGLAGAPRETQYF | TGTGCCAGCAGTGGACTAGCGGGAGCCCCCCGGGAGACCCAGTACTTC
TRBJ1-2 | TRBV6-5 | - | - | CASLTGYGYTF | TGTGCCAGCCTGACGGGCTATGGCTACACCTTC
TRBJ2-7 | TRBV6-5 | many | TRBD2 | CASSYGTSGPYEQYF | TGTGCCAGCAGTTACGGGACTAGCGGACCTTACGAGCAGTACTTC
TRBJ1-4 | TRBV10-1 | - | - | CVSSSGSTNEKLFF | TGCGTCAGCAGCTCCGGTTCAACTAATGAAAAACTGTTTTTT
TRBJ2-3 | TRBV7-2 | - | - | CASSYRVPDTQYF | TGTGCCAGCAGCTACAGGGTTCCAGATACGCAGTATTTT
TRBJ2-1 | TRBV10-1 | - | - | CASSEPDGYNEQFF | TGCGCCAGCAGTGAGCCGGACGGATACAATGAGCAGTTCTTC
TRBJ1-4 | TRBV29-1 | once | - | CSAAAGEQTNEKLFF | TGCAGCGCTGCAGCGGGGGAGCAAACTAATGAAAAACTGTTTTTT
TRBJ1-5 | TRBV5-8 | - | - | CASSPGVLSNQPQHF | TGTGCCAGCAGCCCTGGGGTTCTGAGCAATCAGCCCCAGCATTTT
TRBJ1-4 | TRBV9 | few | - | CASSVGYSNEKLFF | TGTGCCAGCAGCGTAGGTTACAGCAATGAAAAACTGTTTTTT
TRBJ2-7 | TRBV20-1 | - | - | CSVAGYYEQYF | TGCAGTGTTGCCGGATACTACGAGCAGTACTTC
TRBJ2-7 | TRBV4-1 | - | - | CASSHSPDYEQYF | TGCGCCAGCAGCCACTCACCGGACTACGAGCAGTACTTC
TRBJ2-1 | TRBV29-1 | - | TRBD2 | CSVGTSGRAEQFF | TGCAGCGTCGGGACTAGCGGGAGGGCTGAGCAGTTCTTC
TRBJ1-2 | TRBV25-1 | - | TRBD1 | CASGRQGGYTF | TGTGCCAGCGGCCGACAGGGTGGCTACACCTTC
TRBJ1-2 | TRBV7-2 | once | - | CASSLSGRGYGYTF | TGTGCCAGCAGCTTATCGGGGCGCGGCTATGGCTACACCTTC
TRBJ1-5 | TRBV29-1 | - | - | CSVSVGAVGNQPQHF | TGCAGCGTTTCAGTGGGGGCGGTAGGCAATCAGCCCCAGCATTTT
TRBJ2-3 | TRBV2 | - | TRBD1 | CASSQQGPAAMPDTQYF | TGTGCCAGCAGTCAACAGGGGCCCGCAGCTATGCCAGATACGCAGTATTTT
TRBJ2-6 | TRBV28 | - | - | CASSLGSSGANVLTF | TGTGCCAGCAGTTTAGGGTCCTCTGGGGCCAACGTCCTGACTTTC
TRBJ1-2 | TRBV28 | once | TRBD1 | CASSLVGQGYGYTF | TGTGCCAGCAGTTTAGTGGGACAGGGGTATGGCTACACCTTC
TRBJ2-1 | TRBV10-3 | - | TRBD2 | CAISASGAYNEQFF | TGTGCCATCAGTGCTAGCGGGGCCTACAATGAGCAGTTCTTC
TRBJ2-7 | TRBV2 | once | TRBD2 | CASNQPGLPYEQYF | TGTGCCAGCAATCAACCGGGACTACCCTACGAGCAGTACTTC
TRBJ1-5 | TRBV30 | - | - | CAWSGWDGQPQHF | TGTGCCTGGAGTGGCTGGGACGGACAGCCCCAGCATTTT
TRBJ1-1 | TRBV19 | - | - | CASSMVALEAFF | TGTGCCAGTAGTATGGTGGCACTTGAAGCTTTCTTT
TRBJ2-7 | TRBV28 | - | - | CASISLNEQYF | TGTGCCAGCATTTCTCTCAACGAGCAGTACTTC
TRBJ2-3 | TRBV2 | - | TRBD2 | CASGGRADTQYF | TGTGCCAGCGGCGGGAGAGCAGATACGCAGTATTTT
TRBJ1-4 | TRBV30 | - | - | CAWSVGLSHEKLFF | TGTGCCTGGAGTGTAGGGCTGAGCCACGAAAAACTGTTTTTT
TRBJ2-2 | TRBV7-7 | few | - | CASSPAFRVHPTGELFF | TGTGCTAGCAGCCCAGCTTTCCGCGTCCACCCCACCGGGGAGCTGTTTTTT
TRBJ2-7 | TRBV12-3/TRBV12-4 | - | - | CASSFLDTYEQYF | TGTGCCAGCAGTTTCTTGGACACGTACGAGCAGTACTTC
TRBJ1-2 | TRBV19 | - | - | CASSPQGLGSGYTF | TGTGCCAGTAGCCCGCAGGGGCTCGGGTCTGGCTACACCTTC
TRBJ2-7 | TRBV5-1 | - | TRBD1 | CASRGQDSSYEQYF | TGCGCCAGCAGGGGACAGGACTCCTCCTACGAGCAGTACTTC
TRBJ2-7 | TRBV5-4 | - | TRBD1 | CASSPTGESYEQYF | TGTGCCAGCAGCCCCACAGGGGAAAGCTACGAGCAGTACTTC
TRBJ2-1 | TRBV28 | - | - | CASSTLQAASSYNEQFF | TGTGCCAGCAGTACCTTACAGGCCGCGAGCTCCTACAATGAGCAGTTCTTC
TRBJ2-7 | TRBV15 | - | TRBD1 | CATSRAGQGPSYEQYF | TGTGCCACCAGCAGAGCGGGACAGGGTCCCTCCTACGAGCAGTACTTC
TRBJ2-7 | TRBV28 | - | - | CASSFPNNYEQYF | TGTGCCAGCAGTTTTCCAAACAACTACGAGCAGTACTTC
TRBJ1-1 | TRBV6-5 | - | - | CASRRTVPLGTEAFF | TGTGCCAGCAGACGTACTGTCCCCCTGGGCACTGAAGCTTTCTTT
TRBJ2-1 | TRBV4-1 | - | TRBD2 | CASSQGLAVSGNNEQFF | TGCGCCAGCAGCCAAGGACTAGCGGTATCGGGGAACAATGAGCAGTTCTTC
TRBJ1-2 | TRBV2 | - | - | CASSVNPYYGYTF | TGTGCCAGCAGTGTTAATCCCTACTATGGCTACACCTTC
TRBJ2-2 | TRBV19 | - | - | CASTSAGTDTGELFF | -
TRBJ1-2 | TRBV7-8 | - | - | CASSPDPYGSLRGYTF | TGTGCCAGCAGCCCGGACCCTTACGGCTCCTTGAGGGGCTACACCTTC
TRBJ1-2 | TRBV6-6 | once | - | CASSSNGRTNYGYTF | TGTGCCAGCAGTTCGAATGGCCGAACTAACTATGGCTACACCTTC
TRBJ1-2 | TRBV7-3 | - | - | CASSLSSTDAGGYTF | TGTGCCAGCAGCTTAAGTTCTACAGATGCCGGTGGCTACACCTTC
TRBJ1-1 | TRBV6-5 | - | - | CASSYSTWHEAFF | TGTGCCAGCAGTTACTCGACATGGCATGAAGCTTTCTTT
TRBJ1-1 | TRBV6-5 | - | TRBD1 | CASRAGGAGDTEAFF | TGTGCCAGCAGGGCAGGGGGCGCGGGAGACACTGAAGCTTTCTTT
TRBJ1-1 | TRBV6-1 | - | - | CASSVLGLLGGQGGTEAFF | TGTGCCAGCAGTGTTTTGGGCCTTTTGGGGGGGCAAGGTGGCACTGAAGCTTTCTTT